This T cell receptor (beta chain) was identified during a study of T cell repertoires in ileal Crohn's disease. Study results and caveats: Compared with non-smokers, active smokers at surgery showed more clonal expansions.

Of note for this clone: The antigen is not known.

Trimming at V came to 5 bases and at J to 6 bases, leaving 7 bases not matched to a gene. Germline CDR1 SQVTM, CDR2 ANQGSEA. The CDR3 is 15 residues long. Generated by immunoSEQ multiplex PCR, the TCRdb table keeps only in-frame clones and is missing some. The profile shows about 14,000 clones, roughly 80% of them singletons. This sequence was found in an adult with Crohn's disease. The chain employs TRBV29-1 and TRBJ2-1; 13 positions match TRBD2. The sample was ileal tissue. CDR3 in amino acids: CSVRLAGGPFNEQFF. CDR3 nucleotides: TGCAGCGTTCGACTAGCGGGGGGCCCTTTCAATGAGCAGTTCTTC.